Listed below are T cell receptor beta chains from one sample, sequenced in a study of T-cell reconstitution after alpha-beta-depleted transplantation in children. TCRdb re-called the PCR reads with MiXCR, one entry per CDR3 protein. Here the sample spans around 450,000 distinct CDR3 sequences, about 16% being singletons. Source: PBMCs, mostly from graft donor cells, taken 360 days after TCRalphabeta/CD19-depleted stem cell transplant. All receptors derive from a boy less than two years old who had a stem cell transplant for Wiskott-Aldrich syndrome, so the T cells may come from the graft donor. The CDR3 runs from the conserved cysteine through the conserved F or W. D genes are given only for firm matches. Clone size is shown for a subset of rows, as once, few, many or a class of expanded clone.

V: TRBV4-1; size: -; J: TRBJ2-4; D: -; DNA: TGCGCCAGCAGCCAAGAGCGGACAGTAGCCAAAAACATTCAGTACTTC; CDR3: CASSQERTVAKNIQYF
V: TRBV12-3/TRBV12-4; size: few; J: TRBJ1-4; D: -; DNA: TGTGCCAGCAGTGCGGGGGGAAAACTGTTTTTT; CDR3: CASSAGGKLFF
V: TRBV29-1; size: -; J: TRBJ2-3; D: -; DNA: TGCAGCGTTTCCCCCCGGGGGCTCCTTAGCACAGATACGCAGTATTTT; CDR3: CSVSPRGLLSTDTQYF
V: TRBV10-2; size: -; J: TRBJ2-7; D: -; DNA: TGCGCCAGCGGGGCCTCCATACTCTACGAGCAGTACTTC; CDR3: CASGASILYEQYF
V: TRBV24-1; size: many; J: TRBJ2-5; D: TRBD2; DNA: TGTGCCACCAGTGATGGGACTAGCGGGACGCCGGAGACCCAGTACTTC; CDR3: CATSDGTSGTPETQYF
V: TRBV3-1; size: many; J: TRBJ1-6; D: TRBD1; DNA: TGTGCCAGCAGCCAAGGACAGGGAGGTTCACCCCTCCACTTT; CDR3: CASSQGQGGSPLHF
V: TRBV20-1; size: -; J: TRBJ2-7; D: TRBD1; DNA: TGCAGTGCTGGGACAGGGGGTAAGGACGAGCAGTACTTC; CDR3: CSAGTGGKDEQYF
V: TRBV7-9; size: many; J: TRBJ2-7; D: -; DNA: TGTGCCAGCAGCTTAGGAGGGGTCACCTACGAGCAGTACTTC; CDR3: CASSLGGVTYEQYF
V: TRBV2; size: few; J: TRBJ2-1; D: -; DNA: TGTGCCAGCAGTGAAGAAGTAACGCTAGCCAATGAGCAGTTCTTC; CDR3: CASSEEVTLANEQFF
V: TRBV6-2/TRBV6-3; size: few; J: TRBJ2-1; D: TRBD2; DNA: TGTGCCAGCAGTTACTCGAAGGCTAGCGGGAGACTTTGGGCCTACAATGAGCAGTTCTTC; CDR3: CASSYSKASGRLWAYNEQFF
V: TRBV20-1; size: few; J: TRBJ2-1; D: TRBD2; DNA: TGCAGTGCCACTGCTAGCGGGGGGCTCTACAATGAGCAGTTCTTC; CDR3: CSATASGGLYNEQFF
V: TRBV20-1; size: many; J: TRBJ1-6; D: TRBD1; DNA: TGCAGTCTGTCCGGGACAGGGGGGTCACCCCTCCACTTT; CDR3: CSLSGTGGSPLHF
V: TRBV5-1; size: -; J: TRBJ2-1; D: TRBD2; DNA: TGCGCCAGCAGCCTTCGCCCCGAGGGAGCGGGGGGGATTGAGCAGTTCTTC; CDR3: CASSLRPEGAGGIEQFF
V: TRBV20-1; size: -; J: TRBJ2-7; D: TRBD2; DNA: TGCAGTGCTAGCCTTCCGGCTAGCGGAGTCGACGAGCAGTACTTC; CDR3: CSASLPASGVDEQYF
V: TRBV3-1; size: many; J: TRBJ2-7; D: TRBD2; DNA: TGTGCCAGCAGCCAAACTAGCGGGATGTTGGTGGAGCAGTACTTC; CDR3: CASSQTSGMLVEQYF
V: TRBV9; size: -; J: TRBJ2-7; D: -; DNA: TGTGCCAGCAGCCCGGGGGACAGCCGATCCTACGAGAAGTACTTC; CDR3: CASSPGDSRSYEKYF
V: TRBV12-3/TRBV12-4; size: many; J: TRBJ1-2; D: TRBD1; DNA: TGTGCCAGCAGTCCTGGACAGGGCTATGGCTACACCTTC; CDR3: CASSPGQGYGYTF
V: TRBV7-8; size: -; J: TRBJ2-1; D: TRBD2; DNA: TGTGCCAGCAGCCCCTGGACTAGCGGCAGTCGGGATGAGCAGTTCTTC; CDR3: CASSPWTSGSRDEQFF
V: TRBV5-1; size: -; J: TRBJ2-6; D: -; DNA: TGCGCCAGCAGCTTGGCAAGGATGGGGGCCAACGTCCTGACTTTC; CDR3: CASSLARMGANVLTF
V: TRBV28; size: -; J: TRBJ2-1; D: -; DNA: TGTGCCAGCAGTTTTCTAGGGGCAATCTCCTACAATGAGCAGTTCTTC; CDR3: CASSFLGAISYNEQFF
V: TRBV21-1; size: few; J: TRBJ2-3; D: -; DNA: TGTGCCAGCAGCAAAGTGACGGGAGGGCGCACAGATACGCAGTATTTT; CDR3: CASSKVTGGRTDTQYF
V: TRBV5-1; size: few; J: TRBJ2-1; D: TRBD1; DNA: TGCGCCAGCAGCAGGACAGGGAGGAAATCCTACAATGAGCAGTTCTTC; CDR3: CASSRTGRKSYNEQFF
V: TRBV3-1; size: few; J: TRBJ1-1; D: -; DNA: TGTGCCAGCAGCCAAATGGCAGTGGAGGGTGAAGCTTTCTTT; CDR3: CASSQMAVEGEAFF
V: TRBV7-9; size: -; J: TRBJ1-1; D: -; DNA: TGTGCCAGCAGCTTAGGGGGGGGGAACAGGGCAGACACTGAAGCTTTCTTT; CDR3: CASSLGGGNRADTEAFF
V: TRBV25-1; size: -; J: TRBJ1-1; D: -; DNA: TGTGCCAGCAGTGAAGGGCCAGGGCGTACTGAAGCTTTCTTT; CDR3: CASSEGPGRTEAFF
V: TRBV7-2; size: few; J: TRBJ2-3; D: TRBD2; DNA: TGTGCCAGCAGTCTACTAGCGGGAGTGGGTAAAGATACGCAGTATTTT; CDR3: CASSLLAGVGKDTQYF
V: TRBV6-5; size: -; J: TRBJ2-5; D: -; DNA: TGTGCCAGCAGTTACACTCGCAGGGACCGTAGGGAGACCCAGTACTTC; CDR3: CASSYTRRDRRETQYF
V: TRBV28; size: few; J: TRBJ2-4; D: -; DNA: TGTGCCAGAAGGGCCCTAGCCAAAAACATTCAGTACTTC; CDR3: CARRALAKNIQYF
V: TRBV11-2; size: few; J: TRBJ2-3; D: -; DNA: TGTGCCAGCAGCTTAGGGGGATTCCCCGGTACGCAGTATTTT; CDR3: CASSLGGFPGTQYF
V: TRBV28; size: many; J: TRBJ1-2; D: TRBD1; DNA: TGTGCCATACTGACAGGGGGCGAGAACTATGGCTACACCTTC; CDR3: CAILTGGENYGYTF
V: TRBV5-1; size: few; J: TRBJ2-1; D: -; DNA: TGCGCCAGCACAGTCGAGGGTTGGTACAATGAGCAGTTCTTC; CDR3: CASTVEGWYNEQFF